The clone carrying this T cell receptor beta chain was detected ten times or more. Its matching antigen is unknown. The CDR3 is 14 amino acids. Trimming pared 5 bases from V and 2 bases from J, leaving 12 bases between. Germline-derived CDR1 and CDR2 are SEHNR and FQNEAQ (reference sequence). These data originate in a study of T cells in Graves' hyperthyroidism and ophthalmopathy. Overall study results and limits: Model output signaled ophthalmopathy a median roughly 6.5 months ahead of onset. Within blood appeared most thyroid clonotypes that had expanded above 0.001.

Those patients with uncontrolled infection, other autoimmune disease, pregnancy or lactation were excluded. Diagnostic decisions used clinical symptoms, serum thyroxine and TRAb, thyroid ultrasound and orbital computed tomography. It was RNA transcripts that yielded the amplified TCR beta CDR3 regions. RT-PCR in the first round (using the HTBI primer set) targeted the TCR CDR3. TCRdb reanalysed the multiplex PCR reads using MiXCR and keeps one entry per CDR3 protein. This sample has a few hundred thousand distinct CDR3 sequences, with around 45% found just once. Input material: peripheral blood or thyroid tissue (not recorded which). The source of this sequence is a woman under 30 with Graves' hyperthyroidism. V usage is TRBV7-9 and J usage is TRBJ2-5, with D tentatively TRBD1 or TRBD2 (5 bases each). CDR3 DNA sequence: TGTGCCAGCAGCCGCCGGGACGAGCAAGAGACCCAGTACTTC. Encoded protein: CASSRRDEQETQYF.